A selection of T cell receptor beta chains follows, all from one sample in a study of blood T cell repertoires in COVID-19. Libraries were prepared by immunoSEQ multiplex PCR; TCRdb keeps only in-frame clonotypes and omits some of them. The sample yields roughly 70,000 clones, 87% seen once. The sample consisted of peripheral blood. These receptors all stem from a man aged 45-65 years with active COVID-19. Both conserved end residues are part of each CDR3. The order of the fields is clone size, V gene, D gene, J gene, CDR3 DNA, CDR3 protein. A D gene is named only where the DNA matches it firmly. Some rows have no size entry. The others give once, few or many, or a class for an expanded clone.

size: -
V: TRBV5-6
D: TRBD2
J: TRBJ2-7
DNA: TGTGCCAGCAGCTTGGGCGGGAGCGTCTCCTACGAGCAGTACTTC
CDR3: CASSLGGSVSYEQYF

size: -
V: TRBV7-8
D: TRBD1
J: TRBJ1-5
DNA: TGTGCCAGCAGCTTTTGGCCTCAACAGGGGGCCTTCAATCAGCCCCAGCATTTT
CDR3: CASSFWPQQGAFNQPQHF

size: -
V: TRBV7-9
D: -
J: TRBJ1-6
DNA: TGTGCCAGCAGCTTAGACGGTAGCTACCCCCTCCACTTT
CDR3: CASSLDGSYPLHF

size: -
V: TRBV4-2
D: -
J: TRBJ2-2
DNA: TGTGCCAGCAGCCATAGGGGGGGGGCCGGGGAGCTGTTTTTT
CDR3: CASSHRGGAGELFF

size: -
V: TRBV3-1/TRBV3-2
D: -
J: TRBJ1-1
DNA: TGTGCCAGCAGCCAAGATTTAAGTAACTCGAACACTGAAGCTTTCTTT
CDR3: CASSQDLSNSNTEAFF

size: -
V: TRBV18
D: TRBD1
J: TRBJ2-7
DNA: TGTGCCAGCTCGAGACAGGGGGACTACGAGCAGTACTTC
CDR3: CASSRQGDYEQYF

size: few
V: TRBV19
D: -
J: TRBJ1-6
DNA: TGTGCCAGTAGTATAGATCTGTCAGTTTCCACACCCCTCCACTTT
CDR3: CASSIDLSVSTPLHF

size: -
V: TRBV4-3
D: TRBD2
J: TRBJ2-1
DNA: TGCGCCAGCAGCGTCGGGACTAGCGGATACAATGAGCAGTTCTTC
CDR3: CASSVGTSGYNEQFF

size: -
V: TRBV11-3
D: -
J: TRBJ1-1
DNA: TGTGCCAGCAGCTTGGCTCAGAGGAGGACTGAAGCTTTCTTT
CDR3: CASSLAQRRTEAFF

size: -
V: TRBV5-1
D: -
J: TRBJ2-7
DNA: TGCGCCAGCACACCCAGCGGAGGCGACTACGAGCAGTACTTC
CDR3: CASTPSGGDYEQYF

size: once
V: TRBV18
D: TRBD1
J: TRBJ1-5
DNA: TGTGCCAGCTCACCAGGGGACAGCGCCTTGGCGCCCCAGCATTTT
CDR3: CASSPGDSALAPQHF

size: -
V: TRBV29-1
D: TRBD1
J: TRBJ2-7
DNA: TGCAGCGCCCGAGACAGGGGAGAGTCCTACGAGCAGTACTTC
CDR3: CSARDRGESYEQYF

size: -
V: TRBV28
D: -
J: TRBJ2-1
DNA: TGTGCCAGCAGTTTAGCGGGGGCCACCCGGTCCAATGAGCAGTTCTTC
CDR3: CASSLAGATRSNEQFF

size: once
V: TRBV10-3
D: TRBD1
J: TRBJ2-3
DNA: TGTGCCATCAGTGGACAGGGACCAGATACGCAGTATTTT
CDR3: CAISGQGPDTQYF

size: once
V: TRBV5-1
D: TRBD1
J: TRBJ2-6
DNA: TGCGCCACCAGCCCTTGGACAGGCCCCTCTGGGGCCAACGTCCTGACTTTC
CDR3: CATSPWTGPSGANVLTF

size: -
V: TRBV5-4
D: TRBD1
J: TRBJ2-2
DNA: TGTGCCAGCAGCCACAGGGGGGCGAACACCGGGGAGCTGTTTTTT
CDR3: CASSHRGANTGELFF

size: once
V: TRBV2
D: TRBD2
J: TRBJ2-1
DNA: TGTGCCAGCAGTGAAATGCTTCTAGCGGGAGGGCCACATGAGCAGTTCTTC
CDR3: CASSEMLLAGGPHEQFF

size: -
V: TRBV5-8
D: TRBD2
J: TRBJ2-3
DNA: TGTGCCAGCAGCTCCCGACTAGCGGGAGCGACAGATACGCAGTATTTT
CDR3: CASSSRLAGATDTQYF

size: -
V: TRBV15
D: TRBD1
J: TRBJ1-4
DNA: TGTGCCACCAGCAGAGCCGCGACAGGGCGTGAAAAACTGTTTTTT
CDR3: CATSRAATGREKLFF

size: -
V: TRBV3-1/TRBV3-2
D: TRBD2
J: TRBJ2-5
DNA: TGTGCCAGCAGCCCCCGAAGGACTAGTGGCCAAGAGACCCAGTACTTC
CDR3: CASSPRRTSGQETQYF

size: once
V: TRBV6-2/TRBV6-3
D: -
J: TRBJ1-4
DNA: TGTGCCAGCAGCCGCCTGGAGGGTTGGGGTGAAAAACTGTTTTTT
CDR3: CASSRLEGWGEKLFF

size: -
V: TRBV29-1
D: -
J: TRBJ2-1
DNA: TGCAGCGTCGCGGACTTGAGCTCCTACAATGAGCAGTTCTTC
CDR3: CSVADLSSYNEQFF

size: -
V: TRBV5-7
D: -
J: TRBJ1-6
DNA: TGTGCCAGCAGCTTAAGTGGGAGCTCCTATAATTCACCCCTCCACTTT
CDR3: CASSLSGSSYNSPLHF

size: -
V: TRBV11-3
D: TRBD2
J: TRBJ2-1
DNA: TGTGCCAGCAGCCCAAAAGCGGGGGACTCCTACAATGAGCAGTTCTTC
CDR3: CASSPKAGDSYNEQFF

size: -
V: TRBV9
D: TRBD1
J: TRBJ2-1
DNA: TGTGCCAGCAGCCCATGGGGGACAGGGGGGAATGAGCAGTTCTTC
CDR3: CASSPWGTGGNEQFF

size: -
V: TRBV6-2/TRBV6-3
D: -
J: TRBJ2-1
DNA: TGTGCCAGCAGTTACTTCAGGGAAGGTGAGCAGTTCTTC
CDR3: CASSYFREGEQFF

size: -
V: TRBV10-1
D: -
J: TRBJ2-3
DNA: TGCGCCAGCAGCGGACAACGCACAGATACGCAGTATTTT
CDR3: CASSGQRTDTQYF

size: -
V: TRBV5-6
D: -
J: TRBJ2-1
DNA: TGTGCCAGCAGCTTGGGTAGTTTTAGGTTCTTC
CDR3: CASSLGSFRFF

size: -
V: TRBV19
D: -
J: TRBJ2-6
DNA: TGTGCCAGTAGAAAAACGTTGGGGGCTCGTGGGGCCAACGTCCTGACTTTC
CDR3: CASRKTLGARGANVLTF

size: -
V: TRBV6-5
D: TRBD1
J: TRBJ1-2
DNA: TGTGCCAGCACAACGACAGGGGAGGGTGGCTACACCTTC
CDR3: CASTTTGEGGYTF

size: -
V: TRBV28
D: -
J: TRBJ1-5
DNA: TGTGCCAGCAGTTTAGTCACCATGGGGGCGAGTCAGCCCCAGCATTTT
CDR3: CASSLVTMGASQPQHF

size: -
V: TRBV5-8
D: -
J: TRBJ1-2
DNA: TGTGCCAGCAGCTTGGACGGTCTGTGGAGCTATGGCTACACCTTC
CDR3: CASSLDGLWSYGYTF

size: many
V: TRBV4-1
D: TRBD2
J: TRBJ2-1
DNA: TGCGCCAGCAGCCAAGTAATCGGGAGGGAGCAGTTCTTC
CDR3: CASSQVIGREQFF

size: -
V: TRBV7-8
D: TRBD1
J: TRBJ2-1
DNA: TGTGCCAGCAGCGCCGCCAGGGGGCGGACTCAGATCTTC
CDR3: CASSAARGRTQIF

size: -
V: TRBV25-1
D: TRBD1
J: TRBJ1-2
DNA: TGTGCCAGCACCCGGACAGGGGGCTATGACTACACCTTC
CDR3: CASTRTGGYDYTF

size: -
V: TRBV11-2
D: TRBD1
J: TRBJ2-5
DNA: TGTGCCAGCAGCTGGGGATCGGGACAGGGTAGCGAGACCCAGTACTTC
CDR3: CASSWGSGQGSETQYF

size: -
V: TRBV6-2/TRBV6-3
D: TRBD1
J: TRBJ2-2
DNA: TGTGCCAGCAGTTACAGGACAGGGGGCTTGCAGCTGTTTTTT
CDR3: CASSYRTGGLQLFF

size: -
V: TRBV7-9
D: TRBD1
J: TRBJ1-4
DNA: TGTGCCAGCAGCTTGGGGGACAGGAATGAAAAACTGTTTTTT
CDR3: CASSLGDRNEKLFF

size: -
V: TRBV6-5
D: TRBD1
J: TRBJ1-1
DNA: TGTGCCAGCAGATTTCCGGGACAGAGAGACGCTTTCTTT
CDR3: CASRFPGQRDAFF

size: -
V: TRBV12-3/TRBV12-4
D: -
J: TRBJ1-5
DNA: TGTGCCAGCAGAATCGGGAGCAATCAGCCCCAGCATTTT
CDR3: CASRIGSNQPQHF

size: -
V: TRBV5-1
D: -
J: TRBJ1-2
DNA: TGCGCCAGCAGTCACAGGGTAAGGGGCCTCTATGGCTACACCTTC
CDR3: CASSHRVRGLYGYTF

size: -
V: TRBV3-1/TRBV3-2
D: TRBD2
J: TRBJ2-7
DNA: TGTGCCAGCAGCCAAGGGGTTGGACTAGCGGGACGGTACGAGCAGTACTTC
CDR3: CASSQGVGLAGRYEQYF

size: once
V: TRBV6-5
D: -
J: TRBJ1-5
DNA: TGTGCCAGCACAGAAACAGTCAATCAGCCCCAGCATTTT
CDR3: CASTETVNQPQHF

size: -
V: TRBV18
D: TRBD1
J: TRBJ1-1
DNA: TGTGCCAGCTCACCAAAGATGGCGGGACAGGGGAACACTGAAGCTTTCTTT
CDR3: CASSPKMAGQGNTEAFF

size: once
V: TRBV6-2/TRBV6-3
D: -
J: TRBJ1-5
DNA: TGTGCCAGCAGTGACGGGTTCAATCAGCCCCAGCATTTT
CDR3: CASSDGFNQPQHF

size: once
V: TRBV4-3
D: -
J: TRBJ1-1
DNA: TGCGCCAGCAGCCAAGGGTTCTTACTTGGTACTGAAGCTTTCTTT
CDR3: CASSQGFLLGTEAFF

size: -
V: TRBV30
D: TRBD2
J: TRBJ2-1
DNA: TGTGCCTGGAGTGTACCCCTAGCGGGGTACAATGAGCAGTTCTTC
CDR3: CAWSVPLAGYNEQFF

size: -
V: TRBV11-3
D: TRBD2
J: TRBJ2-1
DNA: TGTGCCAGCAGCTTAGGGACTAGCGGCCCCCGGTCCTACAATGAGCAGTTCTTC
CDR3: CASSLGTSGPRSYNEQFF

size: -
V: TRBV18
D: TRBD1
J: TRBJ1-1
DNA: TGTGCCAGCTCACCTCAGGGGGCCTCAATACCTGAAGCTTTCTTT
CDR3: CASSPQGASIPEAFF

size: -
V: TRBV18
D: -
J: TRBJ2-5
DNA: TGTGCCAGCTCACCAGGTAGACAGCAAGAGACCCAGTACTTC
CDR3: CASSPGRQQETQYF

size: -
V: TRBV5-1
D: TRBD1
J: TRBJ1-1
DNA: TGCGCCAGCAGCCGGGGACAGGTTGACACTGAAGCTTTCTTT
CDR3: CASSRGQVDTEAFF

size: -
V: TRBV7-8
D: TRBD1
J: TRBJ1-5
DNA: TGTGCCAGCAGCTCGGACAGGGGCAATCAGCCCCAGCATTTT
CDR3: CASSSDRGNQPQHF

size: -
V: TRBV4-3
D: -
J: TRBJ2-1
DNA: TGCGCCAGCAGCCATGGCCCAACCCCGGAAGGAGGGCATGAGCAGTTCTTC
CDR3: CASSHGPTPEGGHEQFF

size: -
V: TRBV6-5
D: TRBD1
J: TRBJ2-1
DNA: TGTGCCAGCAGTCGACAGGGTTACAATGAGCAGTTCTTC
CDR3: CASSRQGYNEQFF

size: -
V: TRBV3-1/TRBV3-2
D: -
J: TRBJ2-1
DNA: TGTGCCAGCAGCCCCGACTATAACATCAGGTACAATGAGCAGTTCTTC
CDR3: CASSPDYNIRYNEQFF